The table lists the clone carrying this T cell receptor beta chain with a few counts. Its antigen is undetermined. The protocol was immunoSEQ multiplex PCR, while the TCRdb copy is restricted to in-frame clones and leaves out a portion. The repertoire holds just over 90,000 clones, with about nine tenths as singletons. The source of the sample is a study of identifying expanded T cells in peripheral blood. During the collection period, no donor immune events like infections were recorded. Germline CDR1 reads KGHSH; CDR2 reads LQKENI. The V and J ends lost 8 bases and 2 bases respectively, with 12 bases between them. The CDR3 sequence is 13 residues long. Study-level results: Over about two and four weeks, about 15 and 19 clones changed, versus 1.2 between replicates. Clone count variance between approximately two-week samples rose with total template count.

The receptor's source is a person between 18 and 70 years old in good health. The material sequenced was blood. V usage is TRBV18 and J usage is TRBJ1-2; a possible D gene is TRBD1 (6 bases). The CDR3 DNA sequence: TGTGCCAGCCAGGCACAGGGCAACTATGGCTACACCTTC. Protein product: CASQAQGNYGYTF.